These 20 T cell receptor beta chains originate from one sample sequenced in a study of blood T cells in healthy people across ages. The use of a sample-barcoded 5' primer and a J-beta primer mix characterized a second PCR of about 7 to 12 cycles. TCRdb reprocessed the 5' RACE reads via MiXCR and lists one record per CDR3 protein. Of 550,000 to 800,000 distinct CDR3 sequences in the sample, approximately 21% are singletons; the top ten hold approximately 3.7%. Sequenced material: blood. The receptors come from a man between 65 and 85 years old in good health.

The chain uses TRBV5-1 and TRBJ2-7, with D perhaps TRBD1 (6 bases). Germline V lookup: CDR1 SGHRS, CDR2 YFSETQ. V lost 3 bases, J lost 0 bases, and 10 bases lay in between. CDR3 length: 14 residues. CDR3 bases: TGCGCCAGCAGCTCAGAACAGGGCTCCTACGAGCAGTACTTC. It translates to CASSSEQGSYEQYF.

Written as DNA, the CDR3 is TGTGCCAGCAGACCAGCGACGGATACCTACGAGCAGTACTTC. Its protein is CASRPATDTYEQYF. The chain combines TRBV6-5 with TRBJ2-7; D not resolved. Germline V gives CDR1 MNHEY, CDR2 SVGAGI. CDR3 length: 14 residues. Deletions cut 6 bases from V and 2 bases from J, with 14 bases between.

This chain joins TRBV5-1 and TRBJ2-1, with 10 bases fitting TRBD2. V dropped 4 bases and J dropped 6; count of bases not matched to a gene: 4. Germline CDR1 reads SGHRS; CDR2 reads YFSETQ. This CDR3 is 14 amino acids long. CDR3 region: CASSNPSGSNEQFF. CDR3 bases: TGCGCCAGCAGCAACCCTAGCGGGAGCAATGAGCAGTTCTTC.

This clonotype was found a few times. The V gene is TRBV29-1, the J gene TRBJ2-5; 9 nucleotides line up with TRBD2. CDR1 and CDR2 from the germline V gene are SQVTM and ANQGSEA. The CDR3 sequence is 14 residues long. The ends lost 8 bases at V and 4 bases at J; junction bases unmatched: 11. In DNA, the CDR3 is TGCAGCTTAAAGGAAGCGGGAGGTCCAGAGACCCAGTACTTC. It is translated as CSLKEAGGPETQYF.

V gene TRBV4-1 combines with J gene TRBJ2-3; 14 bases line up with TRBD2. With 4 bases clipped from V and 10 bases from J, the junction kept 10 bases outside the gene matches. The CDR3 is made up of 16 amino acids. Germline CDR1 and CDR2: MGHRA and YSYEKL. DNA of the CDR3: TGCGCCAGCAGCCGCGGGACTAGCGGGGGTCTGGGTGCGCAGTATTTT. This encodes CASSRGTSGGLGAQYF.

This clonotype was counted between two and nine times. V usage is TRBV5-1 and J usage is TRBJ2-5; possible D gene TRBD1, 6 bases. Per the germline V gene, CDR1 is SGHRS and CDR2 is YFSETQ. V was shortened by 0 bases and J by 6 bases, with 12 bases between the two germline ends. The CDR3 is made up of 14 amino acids. The CDR3 protein is CASSLGTGIKTQYF. The DNA for the CDR3 is TGCGCCAGCAGCTTGGGAACAGGGATAAAGACCCAGTACTTC.

This clonotype was recorded a few times. The V gene is TRBV29-1, the J gene TRBJ2-3; 12 nucleotides agree with TRBD2. This CDR3 is 16 amino acids long. CDR1 and CDR2 from the germline V gene are SQVTM and ANQGSEA. V lost 0 bases, J lost 2 bases, and 3 bases stayed unmatched. In nucleotides, the CDR3 is TGCAGCGTTGAAGATAGACTAGCGGGGGTCACAGATACGCAGTATTTT. It is translated as CSVEDRLAGVTDTQYF.

V usage is TRBV3-1 and J usage is TRBJ2-7, with D possibly matching TRBD2 (7 bases). The germline CDR1 and CDR2 sequences are LGHDT and YNNKEL (reference sequence). The CDR3 has 15 amino acids. With 3 bases removed from V and 1 base from J, the gap between germline ends came to 13 bases. In nucleotides, the CDR3 is TGTGCCAGCAGCCAGGGGGCGGGAGCTTCCTACGAGCAGTACTTC. Protein: CASSQGAGASYEQYF.

The chain has TRBV7-6 and TRBJ2-1, with D possibly TRBD1 on 6 matching bases. Germline V gene sequence: CDR1 SGHVS, CDR2 FNYEAQ. Trimming left V 5 bases short and J 4 bases short, with 18 bases between. There are 16 residues in the CDR3. The CDR3 DNA reads as TGTGCCAGCAGCCCACCTGTTGGGGGCGGGTACAATGAGCAGTTCTTC. It translates to CASSPPVGGGYNEQFF.

The chain is built from TRBV3-1 and TRBJ1-6; no definite D call. Germline-derived CDR1 and CDR2 are LGHDT and YNNKEL (reference sequence). Trimming removed 2 bases from V and 9 bases from J, with 17 bases in between. This CDR3 region has 16 residues. CDR3 coding DNA: TGTGCCAGCAGCCAACGAACGTCCCGTTTCGGTTCACCCCTCCACTTT. Translating it yields CASSQRTSRFGSPLHF. The variable domain in full, completed from reference TRBV3-1 and TRBJ1-6, reads DTAVSQTPKYLVTQMGNDKSIKCEQNLGHDTMYWYKQDSKKFLKIMFSYNNKELIINETVPNRFSPKSPDKAHLNLHINSLELGDSAVYFCASSQRTSRFGSPLHFGNGTRLTVT.

The genes are TRBV6-6 and TRBJ2-5, with D perhaps TRBD2 (5 bases). V gave up 0 bases and J gave up 3 bases, with 8 bases separating them. Germline CDR1 MNHNY, CDR2 SVGAGI (reference sequence). CDR3 length: 14 residues. The CDR3 loop reads CASSYSEVKETQYF. The CDR3, as DNA: TGTGCCAGCAGTTACTCGGAGGTCAAAGAGACCCAGTACTTC.

This clonotype was picked up a small number of times. The chain employs TRBV2 and TRBJ2-3, with D tentatively TRBD2 (6 bases). Germline CDR1 and CDR2: SNHLY and FYNNEI. Between the trimmed V and J ends, which lost 2 bases and 0 bases, there was a span of 15 bases. The CDR3 sequence is 17 residues long. The CDR3 bases are TGTGCCAGCAGTGAAAGGGGACTTTTTCCTAGCACAGATACGCAGTATTTT. It encodes CASSERGLFPSTDTQYF.

This chain joins TRBV12-3 or TRBV12-4 and TRBJ1-4, with TRBD1 as a possible D gene (5 bases). The CDR3 has 16 residues. Trimming shortened V by 0 bases and J by 0 bases, and 8 bases separated the two germline ends. CDR3 region: CASSLAGDTTNEKLFF. CDR3 coding DNA: TGTGCCAGCAGTTTAGCAGGGGATACAACTAATGAAAAACTGTTTTTT.

CDR3 sequence reads: CASSFGSYYEQYF. CDR3 DNA sequence: TGTGCCAGCAGTTTTGGCAGCTACTACGAGCAGTACTTC. The rearrangement joins TRBV12-3 or TRBV12-4 to TRBJ2-7, with D hard to call. Trimming took 3 bases from V and 3 from J, leaving 9 bases between them. The CDR3 sequence is 13 residues long.

In this sample, this clonotype turned up many times. CDR3 coding DNA: TGTGCCAGCAGTTACGTCCGGGGAACTAATGAAAAACTGTTTTTT. This encodes CASSYVRGTNEKLFF. The rearrangement links TRBV6-5 to TRBJ1-4; no definite D call. Between the trimmed V and J ends, which lost 2 bases and 1 base, there was a span of 8 bases. The CDR3 spans 15 residues. Germline loops: CDR1 MNHEY, CDR2 SVGAGI.

A few counts support this clonotype. The J gene is TRBJ1-1, the V gene TRBV14, with TRBD1 as a possible D gene (5 bases). V was clipped by 0 bases and J by 5 bases, with 13 bases between them. The CDR3 has 15 amino acids. Germline CDR1 is SGHDN and CDR2 is FVKESK. The CDR3 reads CASSQDLAGRTEAFF. DNA for the CDR3: TGTGCCAGCAGCCAAGATTTGGCAGGGAGGACTGAAGCTTTCTTT.

The chain has TRBV11-2 and TRBJ1-5, with 8 bases aligning to TRBD1. J was trimmed by 3 bases and V by 0 bases; bases with no gene match: 4. Germline-derived CDR1 and CDR2 are SGHAT and FQNNGV. CDR3 length: 16 amino acids. CDR3: CASSLDGGQANQPQHF. CDR3 nucleotide sequence: TGTGCCAGCAGCTTAGACGGGGGACAGGCCAATCAGCCCCAGCATTTT.

V and J are TRBV12-3 or TRBV12-4 and TRBJ1-1, with 7 bases that match TRBD1. This CDR3 has 15 amino acids. V shed 6 bases, J shed 4 bases, and the junction held 11 bases outside the gene matches. DNA for the CDR3: TGTGCCAGCAGCCGACAGGGTTCGGTGGGCACTGAAGCTTTCTTT. This gives the protein CASSRQGSVGTEAFF.

The chain joins TRBV5-1 to TRBJ2-1; weak D call: TRBD1 (8 bases). Trimming removed 1 base at V and 8 bases at J, with 16 bases between. CDR3 length: 15 residues. CDR1 and CDR2 (germline): SGHRS, YFSETQ. CDR3 nucleotide sequence: TGCGCCAGCAGCTTGACAGGGGGAAGCGGGGATGAGCAGTTCTTC. Translating gives CASSLTGGSGDEQFF.

This clonotype was counted a few times. The CDR3 is CASSLSNGELFF. The DNA for the CDR3 is TGTGCCAGCAGTTTGTCCAACGGGGAGCTGTTTTTT. The rearrangement uses TRBV28 and TRBJ2-2; no clear D gene. V shed 3 bases and J shed 7 bases, with 6 bases lying between them. This CDR3 is built from 12 residues. Germline V lookup: CDR1 MDHEN, CDR2 SYDVKM.